The TCR beta chain under discussion was sequenced for a study of OX40 agonist ivuxolimab in advanced cancers. The overall study: The dose-escalation cohort had hepatocellular carcinoma, melanoma, renal cell or head and neck cancer. The dose-escalation cohort was approximately 80% male, with a mean age of 60 years, ranging about 23 to 90.

The data were produced by immunoSEQ multiplex PCR, yet TCRdb's version contains in-frame clones alone and is incomplete. This table has around 60,000 clones, roughly 80% appearing once. The CDR3 sequence is 16 residues long. V lost 3 bases to trimming and J lost 8 bases; unmatched junction nucleotides: 12. Germline lookup yields CDR1 LNHDA and CDR2 SQIVND (reference sequence). V is TRBV19 and J is TRBJ1-4, with 7 positions matching TRBD1. This receptor was taken from an adult with an advanced solid tumor such as melanoma, head and neck, liver or kidney cancer. Sequencing used CD4+ or CD8+ T cells sorted from blood, obtained in a trial of the OX40 agonist ivuxolimab. CDR3 residues: CASSMGPTGYDEKLFF. The CDR3 nucleotides are TGTGCCAGTAGTATGGGGCCGACAGGGTATGACGAAAAACTGTTTTTT.